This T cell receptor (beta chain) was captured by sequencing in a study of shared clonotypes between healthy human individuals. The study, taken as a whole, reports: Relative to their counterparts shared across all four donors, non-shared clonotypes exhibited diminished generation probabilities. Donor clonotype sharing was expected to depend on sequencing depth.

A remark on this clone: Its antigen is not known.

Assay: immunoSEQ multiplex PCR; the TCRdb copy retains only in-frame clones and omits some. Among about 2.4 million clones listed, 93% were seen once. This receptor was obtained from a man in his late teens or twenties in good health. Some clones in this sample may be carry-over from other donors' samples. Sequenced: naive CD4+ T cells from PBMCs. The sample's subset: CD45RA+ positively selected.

CDR3 region: CASSLEGQLSSGANVLTF. The CDR3 nucleotides read TGTGCCAGCAGCTTAGAGGGACAGCTTTCCTCTGGGGCCAACGTCCTGACTTTC. J is TRBJ2-6 and V is TRBV7-9; 7 positions agree with TRBD1. This CDR3 has 18 residues. The V segment lost 1 base and the J segment 0 bases; nucleotides outside the gene matches: 6. Germline CDR1 SEHNR, CDR2 FQNEAQ (reference sequence).